The text below deals with one T cell receptor beta chain. The data were obtained in a study of cytomegalovirus exposure and HLA in healthy donors. Measured with immunoSEQ multiplex PCR; TCRdb has only the in-frame clones, and not every one. The data show 150,000 to 200,000 clones, roughly 86% seen once. J gave up 4 bases and V 8 bases, and 8 bases lay outside the gene matches. CDR3 length: 14 amino acids. CDR1 is LNHNV and CDR2 is YYDKDF in the germline V gene (reference sequence). The source of this sequence is a man between 18 and 35 years old in good health and CMV-seropositive. The chain has TRBV15 and TRBJ2-3, with 8 bases lining up with TRBD2. Material: PBMCs. This chain's CDR3 is CATGPGGGADTQYF. Written as DNA, the CDR3 is TGTGCCACCGGTCCGGGGGGGGGCGCAGATACGCAGTATTTT.